This T cell receptor beta chain was obtained from a study of cytomegalovirus exposure and HLA in healthy donors. Study-level information: The study placed about 86% of its approximately 430 genotyped donors in the Caucasian-associated ancestry cluster.

The ends were cut back, 1 base at V and 2 bases at J, with 11 bases in the middle. The germline gives CDR1 MGHRA, CDR2 YSYEKL. This CDR3 has 15 residues. PCR involved 60 Vbeta and 13 Jbeta primers. Some clones are missing from TCRdb's copy, which holds only in-frame ones; the method was immunoSEQ multiplex PCR. The repertoire table contains 68,000 or so clones. The chain recombines TRBV4-1 with TRBJ1-1, with D tentatively TRBD1 (6 bases). This TCR was sampled from a female donor in good health and CMV-seropositive. Material: PBMCs. In DNA, the CDR3 is TGCGCCAGCAGCCAAGGGCGCAGGGGCAACACTGAAGCTTTCTTT. Its translation is CASSQGRRGNTEAFF.